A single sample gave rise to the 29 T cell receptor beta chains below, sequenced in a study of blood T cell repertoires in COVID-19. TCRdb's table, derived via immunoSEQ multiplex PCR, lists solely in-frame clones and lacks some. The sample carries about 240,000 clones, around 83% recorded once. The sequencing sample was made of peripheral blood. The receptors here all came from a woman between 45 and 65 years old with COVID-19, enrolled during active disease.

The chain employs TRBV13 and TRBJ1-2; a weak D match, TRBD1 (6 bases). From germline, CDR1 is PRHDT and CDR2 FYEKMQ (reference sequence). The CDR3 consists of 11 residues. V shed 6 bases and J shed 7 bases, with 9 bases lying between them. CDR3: CASRGGVGYTF. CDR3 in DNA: TGTGCCAGCAGAGGGGGGGTTGGCTACACCTTC.

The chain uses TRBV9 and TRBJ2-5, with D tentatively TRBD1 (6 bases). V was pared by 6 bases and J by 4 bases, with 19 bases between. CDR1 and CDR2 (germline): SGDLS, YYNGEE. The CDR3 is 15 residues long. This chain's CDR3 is CASTASQGRGETQYF. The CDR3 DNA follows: TGTGCCAGCACTGCTTCGCAGGGGAGAGGAGAGACCCAGTACTTC.

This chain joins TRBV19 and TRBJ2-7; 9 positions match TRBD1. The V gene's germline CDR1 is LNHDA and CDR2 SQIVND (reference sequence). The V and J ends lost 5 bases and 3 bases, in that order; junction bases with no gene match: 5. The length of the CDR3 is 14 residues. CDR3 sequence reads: CASSATGGSYEQYF. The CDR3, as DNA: TGTGCCAGTAGTGCGACAGGGGGGAGCTACGAGCAGTACTTC.

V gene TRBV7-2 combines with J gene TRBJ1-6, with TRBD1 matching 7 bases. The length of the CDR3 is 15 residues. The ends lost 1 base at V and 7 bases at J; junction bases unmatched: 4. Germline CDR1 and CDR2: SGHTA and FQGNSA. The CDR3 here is CASSLVGRGNSPLHF. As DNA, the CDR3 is TGTGCCAGCAGCTTAGTGGGCAGGGGGAATTCACCCCTCCACTTT.

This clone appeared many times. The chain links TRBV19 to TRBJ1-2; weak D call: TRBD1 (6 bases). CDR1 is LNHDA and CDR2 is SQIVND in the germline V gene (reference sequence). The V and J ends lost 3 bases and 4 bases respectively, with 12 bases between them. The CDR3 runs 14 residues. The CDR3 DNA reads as TGTGCCAGTAGTATTCGGGACAACTCCTATGGCTACACCTTC. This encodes CASSIRDNSYGYTF.

The CDR3 sequence is CASSLVGGTDKNIQYF. The CDR3 DNA follows: TGTGCCAGCAGCTTGGTTGGGGGCACGGACAAAAACATTCAGTACTTC. This chain connects TRBV5-6 to TRBJ2-4, with a possible D match to TRBD1 (6 bases). Germline V gene lookup returns CDR1 SGHDT and CDR2 YYEEEE. Trimming removed 0 bases from V and 3 bases from J, with 13 bases in between. The CDR3 is 16 residues long.

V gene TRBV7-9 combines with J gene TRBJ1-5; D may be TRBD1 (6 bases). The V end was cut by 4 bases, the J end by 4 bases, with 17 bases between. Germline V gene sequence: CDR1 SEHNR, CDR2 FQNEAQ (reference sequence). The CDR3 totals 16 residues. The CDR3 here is CASSSFKTGPNQPQHF. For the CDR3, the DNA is TGTGCCAGCAGCTCCTTTAAGACAGGACCTAATCAGCCCCAGCATTTT.

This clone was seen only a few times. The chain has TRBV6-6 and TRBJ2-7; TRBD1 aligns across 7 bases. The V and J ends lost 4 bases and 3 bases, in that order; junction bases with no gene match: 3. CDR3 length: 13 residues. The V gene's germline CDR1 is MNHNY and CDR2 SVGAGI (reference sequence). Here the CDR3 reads CASSWAGGYEQYF. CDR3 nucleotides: TGTGCCAGCAGTTGGGCAGGGGGCTACGAGCAGTACTTC.

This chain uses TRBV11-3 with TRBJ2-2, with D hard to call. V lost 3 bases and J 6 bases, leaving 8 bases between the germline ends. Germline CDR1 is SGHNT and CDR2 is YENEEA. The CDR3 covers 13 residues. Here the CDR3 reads CASSFVVSGELFF. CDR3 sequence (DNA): TGTGCCAGCAGCTTCGTCGTGTCCGGGGAGCTGTTTTTT.

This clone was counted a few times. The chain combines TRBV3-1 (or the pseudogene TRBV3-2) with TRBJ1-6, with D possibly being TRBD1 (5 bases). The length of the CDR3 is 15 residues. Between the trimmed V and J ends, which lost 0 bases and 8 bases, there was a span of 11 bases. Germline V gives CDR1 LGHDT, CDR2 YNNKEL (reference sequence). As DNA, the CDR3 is TGTGCCAGCAGCCAAGAGGGGCTACAGGATTCACCCCTCCACTTT. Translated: CASSQEGLQDSPLHF.

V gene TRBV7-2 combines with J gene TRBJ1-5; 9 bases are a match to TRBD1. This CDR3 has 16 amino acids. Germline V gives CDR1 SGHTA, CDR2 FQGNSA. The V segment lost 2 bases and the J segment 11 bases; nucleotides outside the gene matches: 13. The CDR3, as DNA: TGTGCCAGCAGCTTACAACAGGGGGCGCGGGTGGCGTCCCAGCATTTT. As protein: CASSLQQGARVASQHF.

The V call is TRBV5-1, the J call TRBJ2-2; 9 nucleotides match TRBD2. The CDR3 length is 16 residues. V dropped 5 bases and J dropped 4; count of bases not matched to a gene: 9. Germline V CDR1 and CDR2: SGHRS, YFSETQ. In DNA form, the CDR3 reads TGCGCCAGCAGTCCTGCTAGCGGGGTAGTCACCGGGGAGCTGTTTTTT. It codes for CASSPASGVVTGELFF.

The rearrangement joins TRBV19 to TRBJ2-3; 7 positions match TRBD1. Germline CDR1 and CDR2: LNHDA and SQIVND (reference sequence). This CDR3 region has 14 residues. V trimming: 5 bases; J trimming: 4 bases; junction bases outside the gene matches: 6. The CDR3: CASSVRGPADTQYF. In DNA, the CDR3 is TGTGCCAGTAGTGTTAGGGGGCCCGCAGATACGCAGTATTTT.

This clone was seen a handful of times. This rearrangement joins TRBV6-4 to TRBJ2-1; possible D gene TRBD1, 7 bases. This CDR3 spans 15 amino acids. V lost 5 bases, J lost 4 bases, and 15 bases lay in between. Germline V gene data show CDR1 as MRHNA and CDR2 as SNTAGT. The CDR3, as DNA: TGTGCCAGCAGTTTCGGAGGGGGCAGGTACAATGAGCAGTTCTTC. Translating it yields CASSFGGGRYNEQFF.

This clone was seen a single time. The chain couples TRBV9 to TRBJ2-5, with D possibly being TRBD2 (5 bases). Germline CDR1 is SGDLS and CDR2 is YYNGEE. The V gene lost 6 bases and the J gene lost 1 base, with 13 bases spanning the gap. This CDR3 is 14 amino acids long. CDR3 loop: CASTPRGSQETQYF. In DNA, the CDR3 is TGTGCCAGCACGCCGAGAGGGAGCCAAGAGACCCAGTACTTC.

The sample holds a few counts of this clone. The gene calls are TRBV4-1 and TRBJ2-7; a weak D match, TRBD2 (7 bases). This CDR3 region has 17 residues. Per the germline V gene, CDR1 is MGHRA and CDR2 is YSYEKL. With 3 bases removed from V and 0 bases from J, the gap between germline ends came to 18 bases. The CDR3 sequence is CASSQLRGGTISYEQYF. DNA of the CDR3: TGCGCCAGCAGCCAGCTGAGAGGGGGGACTATCTCCTACGAGCAGTACTTC.

The CDR3 nucleotides are TGTGCCAGCAGTCGTCCCTCCACAGGGATAAGGAATGAGCAGTTCTTC. Translation gives CASSRPSTGIRNEQFF. The genes are TRBV7-8 and TRBJ2-1, with a weak D call TRBD1 (6 bases). With 6 bases removed from V and 7 bases from J, the gap between germline ends came to 22 bases. Germline CDR1 is SGHVS and CDR2 is FQNEAQ. The CDR3 extends over 16 amino acids.

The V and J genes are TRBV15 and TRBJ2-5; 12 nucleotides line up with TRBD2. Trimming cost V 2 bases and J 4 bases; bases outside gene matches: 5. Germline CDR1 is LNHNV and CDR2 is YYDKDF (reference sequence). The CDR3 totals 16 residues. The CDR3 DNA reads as TGTGCCACCAGCAGAACCGGACTAGCGGGGAGAGAGACCCAGTACTTC. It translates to CATSRTGLAGRETQYF.

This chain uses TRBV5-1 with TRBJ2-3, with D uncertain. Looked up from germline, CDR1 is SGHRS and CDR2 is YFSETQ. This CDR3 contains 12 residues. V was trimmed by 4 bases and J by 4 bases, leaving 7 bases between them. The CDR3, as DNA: TGCGCCAGCAGCCCTCCCTCAGATACGCAGTATTTT. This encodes CASSPPSDTQYF.

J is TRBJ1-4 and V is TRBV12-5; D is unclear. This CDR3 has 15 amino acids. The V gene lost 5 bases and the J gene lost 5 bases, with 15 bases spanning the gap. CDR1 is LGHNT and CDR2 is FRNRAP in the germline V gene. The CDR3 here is CASGPLGRRNEKLFF. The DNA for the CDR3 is TGTGCTAGTGGTCCCCTGGGTAGGCGGAATGAAAAACTGTTTTTT.

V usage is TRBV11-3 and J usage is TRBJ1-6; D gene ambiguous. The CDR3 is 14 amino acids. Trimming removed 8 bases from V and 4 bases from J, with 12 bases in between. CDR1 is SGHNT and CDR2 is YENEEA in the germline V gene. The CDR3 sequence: CASGSSLYNSPLHF. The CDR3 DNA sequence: TGTGCCAGCGGCTCCAGTTTGTATAATTCACCCCTCCACTTT. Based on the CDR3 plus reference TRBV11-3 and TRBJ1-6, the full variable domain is EAGVVQSPRYKIIEKKQPVAFWCNPISGHNTLYWYLQNLGQGPELLIRYENEEAVDDSQLPKDRFSAERLKGVDSTLKIQPAELGDSAVYLCASGSSLYNSPLHFGNGTRLTVT.

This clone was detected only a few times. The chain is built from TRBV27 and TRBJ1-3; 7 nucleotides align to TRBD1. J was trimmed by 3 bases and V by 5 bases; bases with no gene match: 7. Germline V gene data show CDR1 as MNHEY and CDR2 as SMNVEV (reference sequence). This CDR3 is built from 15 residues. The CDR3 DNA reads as TGTGCCAGCAGTCTGACCGGGACAGTTGGAAACACCATATATTTT. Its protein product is CASSLTGTVGNTIYF.

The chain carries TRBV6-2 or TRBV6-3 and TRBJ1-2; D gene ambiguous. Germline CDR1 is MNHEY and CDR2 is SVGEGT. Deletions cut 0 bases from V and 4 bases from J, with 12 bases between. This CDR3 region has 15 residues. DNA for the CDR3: TGTGCCAGCAGTTACTCGAGGCAGACCCCCTATGGCTACACCTTC. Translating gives CASSYSRQTPYGYTF.

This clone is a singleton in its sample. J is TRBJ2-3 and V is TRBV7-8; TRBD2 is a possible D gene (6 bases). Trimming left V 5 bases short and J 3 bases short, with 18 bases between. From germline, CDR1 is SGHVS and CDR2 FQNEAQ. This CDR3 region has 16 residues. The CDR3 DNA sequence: TGTGCCAGCAGCCACGACGTTGTGGGGGGTACAGATACGCAGTATTTT. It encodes CASSHDVVGGTDTQYF. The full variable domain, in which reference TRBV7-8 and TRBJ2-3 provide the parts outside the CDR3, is GAGVSQSPRYKVAKRGQDVALRCDPISGHVSLFWYQQALGQGPEFLTYFQNEAQLDKSGLPSDRFFAERPEGSVSTLKIQRTQQEDSAVYLCASSHDVVGGTDTQYFGPGTRLTVL.

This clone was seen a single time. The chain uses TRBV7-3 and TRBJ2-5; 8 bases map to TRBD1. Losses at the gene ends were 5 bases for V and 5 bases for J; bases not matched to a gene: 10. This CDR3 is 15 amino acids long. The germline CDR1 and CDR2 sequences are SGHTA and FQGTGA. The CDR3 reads CASSPTGGVWETQYF. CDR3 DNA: TGTGCCAGCAGCCCTACAGGGGGAGTTTGGGAGACCCAGTACTTC.

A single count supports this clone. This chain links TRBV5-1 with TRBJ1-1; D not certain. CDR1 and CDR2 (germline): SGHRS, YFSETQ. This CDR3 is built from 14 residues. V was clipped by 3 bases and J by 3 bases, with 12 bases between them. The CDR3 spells CASSSLGAHTEAFF. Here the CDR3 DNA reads TGCGCCAGCAGCTCCCTGGGAGCCCACACTGAAGCTTTCTTT.

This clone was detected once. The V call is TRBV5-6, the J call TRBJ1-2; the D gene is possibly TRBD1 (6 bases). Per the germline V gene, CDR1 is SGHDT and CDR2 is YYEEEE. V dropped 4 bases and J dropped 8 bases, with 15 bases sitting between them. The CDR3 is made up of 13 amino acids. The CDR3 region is CASSVTRGTGYTF. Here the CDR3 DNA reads TGTGCCAGCAGCGTTACGAGAGGGACAGGCTACACCTTC.

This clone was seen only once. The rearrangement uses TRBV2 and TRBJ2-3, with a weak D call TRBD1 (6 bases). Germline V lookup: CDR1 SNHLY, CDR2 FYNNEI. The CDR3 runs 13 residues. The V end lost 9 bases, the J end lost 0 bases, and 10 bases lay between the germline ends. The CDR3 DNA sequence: TGTGCCAGTATGAGGGGGAGCACAGATACGCAGTATTTT. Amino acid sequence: CASMRGSTDTQYF.

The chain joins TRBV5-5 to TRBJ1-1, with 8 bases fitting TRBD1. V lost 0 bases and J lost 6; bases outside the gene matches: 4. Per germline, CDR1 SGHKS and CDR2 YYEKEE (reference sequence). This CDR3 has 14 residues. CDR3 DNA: TGTGCCAGCAGCTTGGGGCAGGGGGCGGCTGAAGCTTTCTTT. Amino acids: CASSLGQGAAEAFF.